Presented here are 3 T cell receptor beta chains from one specimen sequenced in a study of cytomegalovirus exposure and HLA in healthy donors. Libraries were prepared by immunoSEQ multiplex PCR; TCRdb keeps only in-frame clonotypes and omits some of them. The profile shows under 200,000 clones, about 89% of them singletons. The specimen sequenced was PBMCs. Every receptor here comes from a woman aged 18-29 years in good health and CMV-seropositive.

The table lists this clone with a count of one. CDR3 in amino acids: CASSFDSMNEKLFF. CDR3 DNA sequence: TGTGCCAGCAGCTTCGACAGCATGAATGAAAAACTGTTTTTT. V usage is TRBV7-2 and J usage is TRBJ1-4; D might be TRBD1 (5 bases). Germline lookup yields CDR1 SGHTA and CDR2 FQGNSA. Trimming removed 3 bases from V and 5 bases from J, with 10 bases in between. The CDR3 is 14 residues long.

The table lists this clone with a count of one. The chain's CDR3 is CATSREDSQATGELFF. The CDR3 nucleotides read TGTGCCACCAGCAGAGAGGACAGTCAGGCGACCGGGGAGCTGTTTTTT. The chain employs TRBV15 and TRBJ2-2; a possible D gene is TRBD1 (6 bases). V lost 0 bases to trimming and J lost 5 bases, with 13 bases between them. This CDR3 spans 16 amino acids. The germline CDR1 and CDR2 sequences are LNHNV and YYDKDF (reference sequence).

In its sample, this clone was seen a few times. This chain uses TRBV6-6 with TRBJ2-7, with D possibly TRBD1 on 5 matching bases. Trimming shortened V by 2 bases and J by 6 bases, and 8 bases separated the two germline ends. CDR3 length: 12 amino acids. Germline-derived CDR1 and CDR2 are MNHNY and SVGAGI (reference sequence). CDR3 sequence: CASSYEGVEQYF. DNA for the CDR3: TGTGCCAGCAGTTACGAAGGGGTCGAGCAGTACTTC.